The 5 T cell receptor beta chains given below trace back to one sample, sequenced in a study of cytomegalovirus exposure and HLA in healthy donors (dated by TCRdb to 2016 to 2017). Libraries were made using the immunoSEQ multiplex PCR assay. For the multiplex PCR, a mixture combining 60 forward primers for TCR Vbeta segments and 13 reverse primers for TCR Jbeta segments was used. What TCRdb holds here is the immuneACCESS table cut down to in-frame rearrangements. Part of the clones is not present; checked against another copy, under half of the missing clones reflect an unresolved V gene, and the others are unexplained. Across this sample there are about 96,000 clones, with 65% to 75% seen only once. Of the sample, 2.5% to 3.5% is held by the ten largest clones. Sequencing input: PBMCs. These receptors were taken from a female donor in good health and CMV-seropositive.

The V call is TRBV11-2, the J call TRBJ2-2, with unresolved D. The CDR3 covers 14 residues. With 1 base removed from V and 5 bases from J, the gap between germline ends came to 8 bases. Looked up from germline, CDR1 is SGHAT and CDR2 is FQNNGV. The CDR3 DNA reads as TGTGCCAGCAGCTTAGGGGCTAAAACCGGGGAGCTGTTTTTT. Its translation: CASSLGAKTGELFF.

This clone was picked up a small number of times. The chain uses TRBV6-5 and TRBJ2-7; possible D gene TRBD1, 6 bases. There are 14 residues in the CDR3. Trimming removed 6 bases from V and 2 bases from J, with 14 bases in between. Germline assignment: CDR1 MNHEY and CDR2 SVGAGI. In nucleotides, the CDR3 is TGTGCCAGCAGCCTGGGGGCGGGCGCCTACGAGCAGTACTTC. This translates into CASSLGAGAYEQYF.

This chain links TRBV9 with TRBJ1-4; TRBD1 is a possible D gene (6 bases). V was trimmed by 4 bases and J by 8 bases, leaving 18 bases between them. The CDR3 is 15 residues long. Germline V gene data show CDR1 as SGDLS and CDR2 as YYNGEE. CDR3 protein: CASSPIQGKGEKLFF. The CDR3 region has the DNA TGTGCCAGCAGCCCGATCCAGGGGAAAGGGGAAAAACTGTTTTTT.

The J gene is TRBJ1-5, the V gene TRBV7-9, with 10 bases lining up with TRBD1. The germline gives CDR1 SEHNR, CDR2 FQNEAQ (reference sequence). The V gene end was trimmed by 5 bases and the J gene end by 6 bases; junction bases not matched to a gene: 10. The CDR3 spans 16 residues. CDR3 in amino acids: CASSRETGGGGQPQHF. DNA for the CDR3: TGTGCCAGCAGCAGAGAGACAGGGGGCGGCGGTCAGCCCCAGCATTTT.

The chain carries TRBV25-1 and TRBJ2-2; TRBD1 matches at 10 bases. Germline CDR1 reads MGHDK; CDR2 reads SYGVNS. This CDR3 has 15 amino acids. V shed 7 bases and J 3 bases; nucleotides not matched to a gene: 5. The CDR3 sequence: CASTSGTGDTGELFF. The CDR3 bases are TGTGCCAGCACTTCCGGGACAGGGGACACCGGGGAGCTGTTTTTT. Full variable domain (missing parts from reference TRBV25-1 and TRBJ2-2): EADIYQTPRYLVIGTGKKITLECSQTMGHDKMYWYQQDPGMELHLIHYSYGVNSTEKGDLSSESTVSRIRTEHFPLTLESARPSHTSQYLCASTSGTGDTGELFFGEGSRLTVL.